Reported below is one T cell receptor (beta chain). Its antigen remains unknown. Possible read error: a much larger clone is one base away. The conserved phenylalanine or tryptophan normally closing the CDR3 is absent here, so this likely arose from a read error. The time point here: persistent/refractory GD, antithyroid drugs over 5 years with positive TRAb. Following extraction of RNA from PBMCs, that RNA was used to make the TCR library. Researchers made TCR beta libraries by using iRepertoire HTBI primers and running Arm-PCR on CDR3 regions. A single record per CDR3 protein comes from TCRdb applying MiXCR to the multiplex PCR reads. The sample consists of about 420,000 distinct CDR3 sequences, around 24% of them appearing once. These data are taken from a study of regulatory T cells in long-lasting Graves disease. About the study: Persistent Graves' disease denoted over 5 years of antithyroid drugs plus positive TSH receptor antibodies.

Study-level results: Persistent patients shared more public clonotypes (around 3,000) than new patients (roughly 970).

The input for sequencing was peripheral blood mononuclear cells (PBMCs), taken when the disease was refractory, from a patient treated with antithyroid drugs. The sequence was obtained from a female donor with Graves disease.

As DNA, the CDR3 is TGTGCCAGCAGTTCTTTACAGGGGTCCGCCTACGAGCAGTACCTC. Translating gives CASSSLQGSAYEQYL. The V gene is TRBV27, the J gene TRBJ2-7, with 7 positions matching TRBD1. This CDR3 contains 15 residues. V shed 4 bases and J 2 bases; nucleotides not matched to a gene: 8. Looked up from germline, CDR1 is MNHEY and CDR2 is SMNVEV (reference sequence).